The rows below give T cell receptor beta chains drawn from one sample of a study of cytomegalovirus exposure and HLA in healthy donors. Assay: immunoSEQ multiplex PCR; the TCRdb copy retains only in-frame clones and omits some. The top ten clones hold 1.5% to 2% of a sample with approximately 180,000 clones, roughly 73% of them seen once. Sequenced input: PBMCs. These receptors came from a woman in her twenties or thirties in good health and CMV-seronegative. The CDR3 runs from the conserved cysteine through the conserved F or W. The D gene is left open where the match is weak. Clone size is not always given. Where it is, it says once, few, many or a class for expanded clones.

v_gene	abundance	len	d_gene	j_gene	CDR3nt	CDR3aa
TRBV27	NA	14	TRBD1	TRBJ2-7	TGTGCCAGCAGTTTATACGGACAGGGCTACGAGCAGTACTTC	CASSLYGQGYEQYF
TRBV19	few	13	NA	TRBJ2-2	TGTGCCAGTACTGAGAGGGAACACCGGGAGCTGTTTTTT	CASTEREHRELFF
TRBV4-1	NA	20	TRBD2	TRBJ2-2	TGCGCCAGCAGCCAAGATGGTAGGACTAGCGGGAGGGTTTACACCGGGGAGCTGTTTTTT	CASSQDGRTSGRVYTGELFF
TRBV5-3	NA	14	NA	TRBJ1-1	TGTGCCAGAAGCCTTATTCAGGGAAACCCTGAAGCTTTCTTT	CARSLIQGNPEAFF
TRBV30	NA	17	TRBD2	TRBJ2-6	TGTGCCTGTCCGCCCGGGGGGGGCTCCTCTGGGGCCAACGTCCTGACTTTC	CACPPGGGSSGANVLTF
TRBV6-4	NA	14	NA	TRBJ2-1	TGTGCCAGCAGTGACTCGGGCAGGCCTCTCGAGCAGTTCTTC	CASSDSGRPLEQFF
TRBV14	NA	15	NA	TRBJ2-1	TGTGCCAGCAGCCAAGGAAGGAGGAGGGTAGGTGAGCAGTTCTTC	CASSQGRRRVGEQFF
TRBV2	NA	18	TRBD1	TRBJ2-3	TGTGCCAGCAGTAAGAATCCTCCGGGACAGGGAAGGGCAGATACGCAGTATTTT	CASSKNPPGQGRADTQYF
TRBV9	NA	17	TRBD2	TRBJ2-2	TGTGCCAGCAGCGTAACCACTAGCGGAACGAACACCGGGGAGCTGTTTTTT	CASSVTTSGTNTGELFF
TRBV4-2	few	12	NA	TRBJ2-1	TGTGCCAGCAGCCAACCAAGTACAGAGCAGTTCTTC	CASSQPSTEQFF
TRBV7-8	NA	14	NA	TRBJ2-7	TGTGCCAGCAGCCACCGACTTGGAGATTCCGAGCAGTACTTC	CASSHRLGDSEQYF
TRBV4-2	NA	16	TRBD1	TRBJ2-7	TGTGCCAGCAGCCAGGGGGTGGGGACAGGGGCCTACGAGCAGTACTTC	CASSQGVGTGAYEQYF
TRBV2	NA	13	TRBD1	TRBJ2-3	TGTGCCAGCAGGGACAGGGTAGGAGATACGCAGTATTTT	CASRDRVGDTQYF
TRBV2	NA	17	TRBD1	TRBJ1-1	TGTGCCAGCAGTGATCGACAGGGGAGTTTTAGGGACACTGAAGCTTTCTTT	CASSDRQGSFRDTEAFF
TRBV7-8	NA	16	TRBD1	TRBJ1-1	TGTGCCAGCAGCTTAGGTAGACAGGGAATTATCACTGAAGCTTTCTTT	CASSLGRQGIITEAFF
TRBV7-2	few	16	NA	TRBJ2-3	TGTGCCAGCAGCTTAACCCCCGACAGGATCACAGATACGCAGTATTTT	CASSLTPDRITDTQYF
TRBV9	once	14	NA	TRBJ2-1	TGTGCCAGCAGCGTCTCTGGGGCGTACAGTGAGCAGTTCTTC	CASSVSGAYSEQFF
TRBV11-1	once	17	NA	TRBJ2-6	TGTGCCAGCAGCTTAAGACAGGCCGACTCTGGGGCCAACGTCCTGACTTTC	CASSLRQADSGANVLTF
TRBV5-1	once	14	NA	TRBJ1-1	TGCGCCAGCAGCTTGGAAGCAACGAACACTGAAGCTTTCTTT	CASSLEATNTEAFF
TRBV6-1	few	18	NA	TRBJ2-2	TGTGCCAGCAGTGAAGCGGCCCCCAGGGAACCATACACCGGGGAGCTGTTTTTT	CASSEAAPREPYTGELFF
TRBV6-5	NA	12	NA	TRBJ2-2	TGTACCAGTGGGGGGAGCACCGGGGAGCTGTTTTTT	CTSGGSTGELFF
TRBV7-9	NA	16	TRBD2	TRBJ2-1	TGTGCCAGCAGCTCAGACTGGACTAGCGGACCCAATGAGCAGTTCTTC	CASSSDWTSGPNEQFF
TRBV18	once	15	NA	TRBJ1-2	TGTGCCAGCTCACCTATCATGACAGGACTTTATGGCTACACCTTC	CASSPIMTGLYGYTF
TRBV5-4	NA	14	TRBD1	TRBJ1-4	TGTGCCAGCAGCATAGACAGGGGGGGAGAAAAACTGTTTTTT	CASSIDRGGEKLFF
TRBV18	NA	15	NA	TRBJ1-3	TGTGCCAGCTCACTGACAGAGATCTCTGGAAACACCATATATTTT	CASSLTEISGNTIYF
TRBV7-6	NA	13	NA	TRBJ2-1	TGTGCCAGCAGCTCCGGGACCTACAATGAGCAGTTCTTC	CASSSGTYNEQFF
TRBV19	NA	14	NA	TRBJ2-1	TGTGCCAGTAGTCGCCTTTACGGACTCGATGAGCAGTTCTTC	CASSRLYGLDEQFF
TRBV11-3	NA	15	TRBD1	TRBJ2-5	TGTGCCAGCAGCAACTCCGGGACAGGACAAGAGACCCAGTACTTC	CASSNSGTGQETQYF
TRBV4-2	NA	17	NA	TRBJ1-5	TGTGCCAGCAGCCCCCGACGGGAGGACGACTACAATCGGCCCCAGCATTTT	CASSPRREDDYNRPQHF
TRBV6-1	NA	13	TRBD1	TRBJ1-1	TGTGCCAGCAGTGAACAGGGACAGGTAGAAGCTTTCTTT	CASSEQGQVEAFF
TRBV4-2	NA	12	NA	TRBJ2-7	TGTGCCAGCAGCCAAGATCTAGAAGCGCAGTACTTC	CASSQDLEAQYF